The clone carrying this TCR beta chain was recorded only once. Its specificity is unknown. This sample is part of a study of cytomegalovirus exposure and HLA in healthy donors. Points from the study as a whole: Presence/absence analysis assumed near-uniform sequencing depth across donors.

Both 60 Vbeta primers and 13 Jbeta primers went into the PCR. TCRdb's copy holds only in-frame clones and misses some; the assay was immunoSEQ multiplex PCR. The data show 150,000 to 200,000 clones, 65% to 70% seen once. The germline V and J ends were trimmed by 3 bases and 12 bases, with 12 bases remaining between them. Germline V lookup: CDR1 SGDLS, CDR2 YYNGEE. This CDR3 has 11 residues. The material sequenced was PBMCs. The TCR was taken from a woman younger than 30 in good health and CMV-seropositive. The V gene is TRBV9, the J gene TRBJ1-1; D is uncertain. Here the CDR3 DNA reads TGTGCCAGCAGCGGAGGGAAGGATACTTTCTTT. It codes for CASSGGKDTFF.